A selection of T cell receptor beta chains follows, all from one sample in a study of cytomegalovirus exposure and HLA in healthy donors. The table came from immunoSEQ multiplex PCR; TCRdb's copy has only in-frame clones and leaves some out. The sample includes 140,000 to 150,000 clones, approximately 80% of them seen just once. The sample taken for sequencing was PBMCs. All receptors come from a woman under 30 in good health and CMV-seropositive. CDR3s include the opening cysteine and the closing phenylalanine or tryptophan. Fields, in order: J gene, D gene, clone size, V gene, CDR3 length, CDR3 protein, CDR3 DNA. D genes are given only for firm matches. Only part of the rows carry a size: once, few, many, or a class if the clone is expanded.

TRBJ2-5 | TRBD1 | . | TRBV11-2 | 16 | CASSLRGQGSQETQYF | TGTGCCAGCAGCTTGCGAGGACAGGGAAGCCAAGAGACCCAGTACTTC
TRBJ2-7 | TRBD1 | few | TRBV6-1 | 13 | CASRDRGPYEQYF | TGTGCCAGCCGGGACAGGGGTCCTTACGAGCAGTACTTC
TRBJ1-2 | TRBD1 | . | TRBV29-1 | 14 | CSVAGDRANYGYTF | TGCAGCGTTGCGGGGGACAGGGCTAACTATGGCTACACCTTC
TRBJ2-7 | . | . | TRBV5-1 | 14 | CASSPRGVTYEQYF | TGCGCCAGCAGCCCCCGAGGAGTCACCTACGAGCAGTACTTC
TRBJ2-2 | TRBD1 | few | TRBV6-5 | 15 | CASSPGQGSTGELFF | TGTGCCAGCAGTCCAGGACAGGGCAGCACCGGGGAGCTGTTTTTT
TRBJ2-1 | TRBD1 | few | TRBV6-1 | 15 | CASTRTGQGLNEQFF | TGTGCCAGCACTAGAACAGGACAGGGCTTGAATGAGCAGTTCTTC
TRBJ1-4 | . | . | TRBV6-1 | 15 | CASSELQGSGEKLFF | TGTGCCAGCAGTGAGTTACAGGGCTCCGGTGAAAAACTGTTTTTT
TRBJ2-7 | . | . | TRBV5-1 | 14 | CASSSSLGGYEQYF | TGCGCCAGCAGCTCCTCCCTTGGAGGCTACGAGCAGTACTTC
TRBJ2-5 | TRBD1 | . | TRBV28 | 16 | CASSLTSGQSQETQYF | TGTGCCAGCAGTTTAACCTCGGGACAGAGCCAAGAGACCCAGTACTTC
TRBJ2-3 | . | . | TRBV5-1 | 16 | CASRYQGFGRTDTQYF | TGCGCCAGCAGGTATCAGGGTTTCGGGAGAACAGATACGCAGTATTTT
TRBJ1-1 | . | . | TRBV7-9 | 14 | CASGPFTGNTEAFF | TGTGCCAGTGGCCCCTTCACAGGAAACACTGAAGCTTTCTTT
TRBJ2-5 | . | . | TRBV7-9 | 14 | CASSNTGFQETQYF | TGTGCCAGCAGCAATACAGGGTTCCAAGAGACCCAGTACTTC
TRBJ1-2 | TRBD1 | . | TRBV27 | 16 | CASSLKPGEGASGYTF | TGTGCCAGCAGTTTAAAACCCGGAGAGGGGGCCTCTGGCTACACCTTC
TRBJ1-2 | . | . | TRBV2 | 14 | CASRVTELDYGYTF | TGTGCCAGCAGAGTTACAGAATTAGACTATGGCTACACCTTC
TRBJ2-3 | . | . | TRBV5-1 | 13 | CASSLEGADTQYF | TGCGCCAGCAGCTTGGAGGGGGCAGATACGCAGTATTTT
TRBJ2-1 | TRBD1 | . | TRBV6-5 | 15 | CASSTRTGSYNEQFF | TGTGCCAGCAGTACCAGGACAGGGTCCTACAATGAGCAGTTCTTC
TRBJ2-1 | . | few | TRBV5-6 | 14 | CASSLGATYNEQFF | TGTGCCAGCAGCTTGGGGGCAACCTACAATGAGCAGTTCTTC
TRBJ2-5 | . | . | TRBV4-1 | 12 | CASSGREETQYF | TGCGCCAGCAGCGGGCGTGAAGAGACCCAGTACTTC
TRBJ1-5 | . | . | TRBV2 | 15 | CASSEQVKSNQPQHF | TGTGCCAGCAGTGAGCAGGTTAAGAGCAATCAGCCCCAGCATTTT
TRBJ1-6 | TRBD1 | . | TRBV6-6 | 15 | CASSYTGTGLWPLHF | TGTGCCAGCAGTTACACGGGGACAGGCCTATGGCCCCTCCACTTT
TRBJ1-1 | . | . | TRBV9 | 15 | CASSVGPDSQFLAFF | TGTGCCAGCAGCGTAGGACCGGACAGCCAGTTTCTGGCTTTCTTT
TRBJ1-1 | . | . | TRBV7-9 | 13 | CASSLEWSTEAFF | TGTGCCAGCAGCTTAGAATGGAGCACTGAAGCTTTCTTT
TRBJ2-3 | . | . | TRBV11-2 | 13 | CASLESGTDTQYF | TGTGCCAGCTTGGAGAGCGGGACAGATACGCAGTATTTT
TRBJ1-6 | . | . | TRBV18 | 16 | CASSPQGQTFNSPLHF | TGTGCCAGCTCACCCCAAGGACAGACCTTTAATTCACCCCTCCACTTT
TRBJ2-7 | TRBD1 | . | TRBV6-5 | 15 | CASSSPGQASYEQYF | TGTGCCAGCAGCTCTCCGGGACAGGCGTCCTACGAGCAGTACTTC
TRBJ2-3 | . | . | TRBV9 | 16 | CASSVEGAHYVDTQYF | TGTGCCAGCAGCGTAGAAGGAGCACACTACGTAGATACGCAGTATTTT
TRBJ2-7 | TRBD1 | . | TRBV15 | 13 | CATSTDRGYEQYF | TGTGCCACCAGCACCGACAGGGGCTACGAGCAGTACTTC
TRBJ2-7 | . | . | TRBV5-1 | 12 | CASSLVSSEQYF | TGCGCCAGCAGCTTGGTAAGTTCCGAGCAGTACTTC
TRBJ2-7 | . | . | TRBV4-1 | 13 | CASSQVPRDEQYF | TGCGCCAGCAGCCAAGTCCCCAGGGACGAGCAGTACTTC
TRBJ2-7 | TRBD2 | . | TRBV9 | 15 | CASSGGGTSGYEQYF | TGTGCCAGCAGCGGGGGGGGGACTAGCGGATACGAGCAGTACTTC
TRBJ2-7 | TRBD2 | . | TRBV2 | 15 | CASGPGTSEIHEQYF | TGTGCCAGCGGGCCCGGGACTAGCGAAATCCACGAGCAGTACTTC
TRBJ2-7 | TRBD1 | . | TRBV27 | 15 | CASSFEGQGSYEQYF | TGTGCCAGCAGTTTTGAGGGACAGGGGAGCTACGAGCAGTACTTC
TRBJ2-2 | . | . | TRBV30 | 15 | CAWSVGREYDGELFF | TGTGCCTGGAGTGTCGGCAGGGAATACGACGGGGAGCTGTTTTTT
TRBJ1-2 | . | . | TRBV9 | 19 | CASSAQGRGMMRVNYGYTF | TGTGCCAGCAGCGCACAGGGAAGGGGGATGATGAGGGTTAACTATGGCTACACCTTC
TRBJ2-2 | TRBD2 | once | TRBV5-4 | 16 | CASSNVAGVNTGELFF | TGTGCCAGCAGCAACGTAGCGGGGGTGAACACCGGGGAGCTGTTTTTT
TRBJ1-2 | . | . | TRBV2 | 12 | CASSGEKQERQF | TGTGCCAGCAGTGGGGAAAAACAGGAAAGGCAGTTC
TRBJ2-3 | . | few | TRBV4-1 | 17 | CASSQEVPATNLDTQYF | TGCGCCAGCAGCCAAGAGGTCCCCGCGACAAACTTGGATACGCAGTATTTT
TRBJ2-3 | . | . | TRBV11-3 | 15 | CASSLGPGSTDTQYF | TGTGCCAGCAGCTTAGGACCGGGTAGCACAGATACGCAGTATTTT
TRBJ2-1 | TRBD2 | . | TRBV19 | 16 | CASSGLAGDKGSEQFF | TGTGCCAGTTCGGGACTAGCGGGGGACAAGGGTAGTGAGCAGTTCTTC
TRBJ1-3 | TRBD1 | . | TRBV18 | 17 | CASSPIRGRESGNTIYF | TGTGCCAGCTCACCAATAAGGGGGCGAGAATCTGGAAACACCATATATTTT
TRBJ1-2 | TRBD1 | . | TRBV19 | 14 | CASRSGTGNKGYTF | TGTGCCAGTAGGTCCGGGACAGGGAACAAAGGCTACACCTTC
TRBJ2-7 | TRBD1 | . | TRBV6-1 | 14 | CASSRGTAVYEQYF | TGTGCCAGCAGCCGTGGGACAGCAGTCTACGAGCAGTACTTC
TRBJ1-3 | TRBD1 | . | TRBV2 | 21 | CASTILGPSTGGFYSGNTIYF | TGTGCCAGCACAATTCTAGGCCCCTCGACAGGGGGCTTTTACTCTGGAAACACCATATATTTT
TRBJ2-6 | . | . | TRBV28 | 19 | CASSTGSRFKSSGANVLTF | TGTGCCAGCAGTACAGGGTCCCGATTTAAAAGCTCTGGGGCCAACGTCCTGACTTTC
TRBJ1-5 | . | . | TRBV6-5 | 15 | CASSYSGHGNQPQHF | TGTGCCAGCAGTTATTCGGGTCACGGCAATCAGCCCCAGCATTTT
TRBJ2-7 | TRBD1 | . | TRBV7-9 | 15 | CASSLRTGGSYEQYF | TGTGCCAGCAGCTTGAGGACAGGGGGATCCTACGAGCAGTACTTC
TRBJ2-5 | TRBD2 | . | TRBV19 | 14 | CASSPGTKQETQYF | TGTGCCAGTAGCCCTGGGACTAAACAAGAGACCCAGTACTTC
TRBJ2-5 | TRBD2 | . | TRBV28 | 16 | CASSLGLAGPQETQYF | TGTGCCAGCAGTTTGGGACTAGCGGGGCCCCAAGAGACCCAGTACTTC
TRBJ2-7 | TRBD1 | . | TRBV28 | 14 | CASSIDRVPSEQYF | TGTGCCAGCTCCATCGACAGGGTCCCTTCCGAGCAGTACTTC
TRBJ1-3 | TRBD1 | . | TRBV6-5 | 13 | CASRTTGRNTIYF | TGTGCCAGCAGAACGACAGGGAGGAACACCATATATTTT
TRBJ2-7 | . | . | TRBV5-4 | 12 | CASSLATGLQYF | TGTGCCAGCAGCTTGGCCACAGGGTTGCAGTACTTC
TRBJ1-3 | . | . | TRBV6-1 | 15 | CASSEIGVAGNTIYF | TGTGCCAGCAGTGAAATCGGGGTTGCTGGAAACACCATATATTTT
TRBJ1-2 | TRBD1 | . | TRBV6-5 | 13 | CASSSATGGGYTF | TGTGCCAGCAGTTCCGCGACAGGGGGAGGCTACACCTTC
TRBJ1-1 | . | . | TRBV5-1 | 15 | CASSLGGEMNTEAFF | TGCGCCAGCAGCTTGGGGGGAGAAATGAACACTGAAGCTTTCTTT
TRBJ1-2 | . | few | TRBV28 | 15 | CASSLGQGGFGGYTF | TGTGCCAGCAGTTTGGGCCAGGGAGGGTTCGGTGGCTACACCTTC
TRBJ1-1 | TRBD1 | . | TRBV6-5 | 14 | CASSWDRVSTEAFF | TGTGCCAGCAGTTGGGACAGGGTGAGCACTGAAGCTTTCTTT
TRBJ1-1 | . | . | TRBV28 | 13 | CASTTPRVTEAFF | TGTGCCAGCACCACCCCTCGGGTTACTGAAGCTTTCTTT
TRBJ1-1 | . | few | TRBV19 | 13 | CASSTDGSTEAFF | TGTGCCAGTAGTACCGACGGGTCCACTGAAGCTTTCTTT
TRBJ1-5 | . | . | TRBV19 | 16 | CASSIDRSVGNQPQHF | TGTGCCAGTAGTATTGACAGAAGCGTGGGCAATCAGCCCCAGCATTTT